This T cell receptor beta chain was profiled in a study of blood T cells in healthy people across ages. Whole-study findings and limits: Compared with aged donors, long-lived donors showed fewer expanded clones, suggesting selection. The recorded TCR beta diversity per million T cells decreased in a roughly linear manner with age. Estimated diversity that came from one million T cells was considered an underestimate.

This CDR3 region has 13 residues. With 3 bases removed from V and 4 bases from J, the gap between germline ends came to 10 bases. Germline V gene lookup returns CDR1 SGHTA and CDR2 FQGNSA. This clonotype was found a few times. Antigen specificity is unknown. Next came a second PCR, run for 7 to 11 cycles, which used a sample-barcoded 5' primer along with a J-beta primer mix. TCRdb re-derived calls from the 5' RACE reads in MiXCR, one entry per CDR3 protein. The table records about 1.4 million distinct CDR3 sequences, 45% to 70% of them present only once. The receptor's source is a man aged 18 to 30 in good health. Sequenced material: blood. The chain is built from TRBV7-2 and TRBJ2-7, with no clear D. As DNA, the CDR3 is TGTGCCAGCAGCTTGGAGCTCTTGTACGAGCAGTACTTC. Its protein is CASSLELLYEQYF.